The entry below describes one T cell receptor beta chain. Its antigen is currently unknown. The data derive from a study of Ad26.COV2.S vaccination and SARS-CoV-2 variants. Findings of the study overall: The placebo group had lower spike-specific TCR breadth than the vaccine recipients did. It is possible that the TCR breadth and depth analyses underestimated the total T cell responses.

Treatment denoted: over 15 received Ad26.COV2.S at low or high dose, single or two shots; roughly 5 received placebo; per-sample allocation not given. The study sampled participants on day 63 after the first vaccine or placebo injection. V was cut by 3 bases and J by 5 bases, with 11 bases left in between. This CDR3 contains 14 residues. Germline CDR1 and CDR2: LNHDA and SQIVND (reference sequence). Profiling relied on immunoSEQ multiplex PCR, and the TCRdb table lists in-frame clones only, not all of them. The sample consists of roughly 500,000 clones, roughly 89% of them appearing once. The J gene is TRBJ1-3, the V gene TRBV19, with D maybe TRBD1 (5 bases). The sample in question was peripheral blood, obtained in a trial of Ad26.COV2.S vaccine versus placebo. This sequence originates from a person between 18 and 65 years old who received the Ad26.COV2.S COVID-19 vaccine or a placebo. The chain's CDR3 is CASSITGTRNTIYF. The CDR3 nucleotides are TGTGCCAGTAGTATTACAGGTACAAGAAACACCATATATTTT.